The 2 T cell receptor beta chains in this list originate from one sample, sequenced in a study of T cell changes during pregnancy in multiple sclerosis (dated by TCRdb to the late 2010s). Library generation was performed with the immunoSEQ multiplex PCR assay. TCRdb re-hosts the immuneACCESS table, in-frame sequences only. Its copies lack some clones; in the studies checked, an unresolved V gene accounts for under half of them, and the cause for the rest is not known. In this sample the table shows more than 30,000 clones, about 89% of which occur a single time. Of the sample, about 0.35% is held by the ten largest clones. The sample was CD4+ T cells from peripheral blood mononuclear cells, taken in the third trimester of pregnancy. The receptors originated from a female donor in good health, enrolled as a control in a pregnancy study.

Written as DNA, the CDR3 is TGTGCCAGCAGCCCGAGACTAGATAGCTCCTACGAGCAGTACTTC. It is translated as CASSPRLDSSYEQYF. The chain is built from TRBV9 and TRBJ2-7, with a tentative D call TRBD2 (6 bases). The germline V gene encodes CDR1 SGDLS and CDR2 YYNGEE. V was pared by 4 bases and J by 0 bases, with 14 bases between. This CDR3 is built from 15 residues.

A single count supports this clone. This chain joins TRBV7-8 and TRBJ2-5, with 7 bases that match TRBD2. Trimming at V came to 5 bases and at J to 5 bases, leaving 5 bases not matched to a gene. Germline CDR1 is SGHVS and CDR2 is FQNEAQ. The CDR3 length is 13 residues. The CDR3 loop is CASSPAGEETQYF. The DNA for the CDR3 is TGTGCCAGCAGCCCCGCGGGAGAGGAGACCCAGTACTTC. The full variable domain, completed using reference TRBV7-8 and TRBJ2-5, is GAGVSQSPRYKVAKRGQDVALRCDPISGHVSLFWYQQALGQGPEFLTYFQNEAQLDKSGLPSDRFFAERPEGSVSTLKIQRTQQEDSAVYLCASSPAGEETQYFGPGTRLLVL.